Each of the 12 T cell receptor beta chains below was sequenced from the same sample in a study of Ad26.COV2.S vaccination and SARS-CoV-2 variants. Sequencing was performed with immunoSEQ multiplex PCR; in TCRdb, only in-frame clones are kept and a portion is missing. The sample consists of about 470,000 clones, about 92% of them appearing once. Treatment meaning: around 19 received Ad26.COV2.S at low or high dose, single or two shots; about 5 received placebo; per-sample allocation not given. Sampling occurred on day 63 after the first vaccine or placebo injection. The sequenced sample was peripheral blood, obtained in a trial of Ad26.COV2.S vaccine versus placebo. The origin of the receptors is a person between 18 and 59 years old who received the Ad26.COV2.S COVID-19 vaccine or a placebo.

V and J are TRBV27 and TRBJ2-7; 8 bases map to TRBD1. V gave up 1 base and J gave up 6 bases; unmatched junction bases: 5. Germline loops: CDR1 MNHEY, CDR2 SMNVEV (reference sequence). The CDR3 length is 14 residues. CDR3 residues: CASSLYPGGSEQYF. The CDR3 bases are TGTGCCAGCAGTTTATACCCAGGGGGCTCCGAGCAGTACTTC.

The rearrangement joins TRBV6-5 to TRBJ1-1; a weak D match, TRBD1 (6 bases). The CDR3 length is 15 residues. Per the germline V gene, CDR1 is MNHEY and CDR2 is SVGAGI. Trimming removed 5 bases from V and 1 base from J, with 14 bases in between. CDR3 loop: CASSPSTGENTEAFF. CDR3 sequence (DNA): TGTGCCAGCAGTCCATCGACAGGTGAGAACACTGAAGCTTTCTTT.

This chain connects TRBV25-1 to TRBJ1-6; 8 bases line up with TRBD1. There are 14 residues in the CDR3. V lost 7 bases, J lost 5 bases, and 4 bases stayed unmatched. Germline loops: CDR1 MGHDK, CDR2 SYGVNS. The CDR3 DNA reads TGTGCCAGCACCCAGACAGGGGATAATTCACCCCTCCACTTT. This encodes CASTQTGDNSPLHF.

The V and J genes are TRBV18 and TRBJ1-1, with D maybe TRBD1 (5 bases). The CDR3 is made up of 15 amino acids. Trimming stripped 3 bases from V and 0 bases from J, with 11 bases between. Germline CDR1 and CDR2: KGHSH and LQKENI. The chain's CDR3 is CASSPPRQLNTEAFF. For the CDR3, the DNA is TGTGCCAGCTCACCCCCCCGACAGCTGAACACTGAAGCTTTCTTT.

The CDR3 DNA is TGTGCCTGGAGTCCGAGAACTGGGGCCAACGTCCTGACTTTC. The encoded protein is CAWSPRTGANVLTF. The chain uses TRBV30 and TRBJ2-6; D is ambiguous. The CDR3 sequence is 14 residues long. The V gene lost 2 bases and the J gene lost 2 bases, with 7 bases spanning the gap. Germline assignment: CDR1 GTSNPN and CDR2 SVGIG (reference sequence).

V and J are TRBV27 and TRBJ1-1, with D perhaps TRBD1 (6 bases). Trimming took 5 bases from V and 3 from J, leaving 19 bases between them. The CDR3 is 16 amino acids. The V gene's germline CDR1 is MNHEY and CDR2 SMNVEV (reference sequence). Here the CDR3 reads CASSPLPGSGDTEAFF. The CDR3 DNA reads as TGTGCCAGCAGTCCCCTCCCAGGGTCAGGGGACACTGAAGCTTTCTTT.

The J gene is TRBJ2-3, the V gene TRBV19, with unresolved D. The V and J ends lost 4 bases and 6 bases respectively, with 17 bases between them. The CDR3 sequence is 15 residues long. In germline, CDR1 is LNHDA, CDR2 SQIVND (reference sequence). DNA for the CDR3: TGTGCCAGTAGTACCGGGCCCACCTCCCCCGATACGCAGTATTTT. Translated: CASSTGPTSPDTQYF. Looking up the rest from reference TRBV19 and TRBJ2-3 gives the full variable domain: DGGITQSPKYLFRKEGQNVTLSCEQNLNHDAMYWYRQDPGQGLRLIYYSQIVNDFQKGDIAEGYSVSREKKESFPLTVTSAQKNPTAFYLCASSTGPTSPDTQYFGPGTRLTVL.

This CDR3 reads CASREAGTNTGELFF. The CDR3 region has the DNA TGTGCCAGCAGGGAAGCGGGGACGAACACCGGGGAGCTGTTTTTT. This chain connects TRBV25-1 to TRBJ2-2, with 7 bases that match TRBD2. The CDR3 spans 15 residues. Per the germline V gene, CDR1 is MGHDK and CDR2 is SYGVNS. With V trimmed by 6 bases and J by 0 bases, 4 bases remained unmatched.

The DNA of the CDR3 is TGTGCCAGCAGTTTATCCCCTCCTCCGGGACAGGAAAAGGGGAATGAAAAACTGTTTTTT. Translating it yields CASSLSPPPGQEKGNEKLFF. This sequence joins TRBV27 and TRBJ1-4, with 8 bases matching TRBD1. V was clipped by 0 bases and J by 5 bases; unmatched bases: 17. This CDR3 has 20 residues. Germline CDR1 MNHEY, CDR2 SMNVEV (reference sequence). Full variable domain (rest looked up from reference TRBV27 and TRBJ1-4): EAQVTQNPRYLITVTGKKLTVTCSQNMNHEYMSWYRQDPGLGLRQIYYSMNVEVTDKGDVPEGYKVSRKEKRNFPLILESPSPNQTSLYFCASSLSPPPGQEKGNEKLFFGSGTQLSVL.

V gene TRBV4-3 combines with J gene TRBJ2-3, with D possibly matching TRBD1 (5 bases). The V end was cut by 0 bases, the J end by 7 bases, with 14 bases between. Looked up from germline, CDR1 is LGHNA and CDR2 is YSLEER. The CDR3 consists of 15 residues. CDR3 bases: TGCGCCAGCAGCCAAGATAACAGGAACTCGAATACGCAGTATTTT. It codes for CASSQDNRNSNTQYF.

This clone has a handful of counts. The V and J genes are TRBV28 and TRBJ2-1, with D perhaps TRBD1 or TRBD2 (5 bases each). The CDR3 spans 13 residues. Germline V gene lookup returns CDR1 MDHEN and CDR2 SYDVKM. V was pared by 8 bases and J by 6 bases, with 14 bases between. Here the CDR3 reads CASRGTEGNEQFF. The CDR3 DNA reads TGTGCCAGCCGAGGGACCGAGGGCAATGAGCAGTTCTTC.

CDR3 sequence reads: CASSLDHRGTEAFF. The CDR3, as DNA: TGTGCCAGCAGCTTAGATCACAGGGGAACTGAAGCTTTCTTT. The rearrangement uses TRBV11-3 and TRBJ1-1; TRBD1 matches 7 bases. CDR3 size: 14 residues. Germline CDR1 is SGHNT and CDR2 is YENEEA. The J segment lost 5 bases and the V segment lost 0 bases, leaving 3 bases of the junction unmatched.